Included here is one T cell receptor (beta chain) sequence, with context. Its target is unknown. The data stem from a study of OX40 agonist ivuxolimab in advanced cancers. The overall study: Enrollees could have had prior anti-PD-1, anti-PD-L1 or anti-CTLA-4 therapy, which around 40% had received. A partial response was reached by three patients: one with hepatocellular carcinoma and two with cutaneous melanoma.

Systemic immunosuppression or autoimmune disease history was grounds to exclude patients. V lost 0 bases and J lost 6; bases outside the gene matches: 4. Germline V CDR1 and CDR2: KGHSY, FQNENV. CDR3 length: 15 residues. TCRdb's table, derived via immunoSEQ multiplex PCR, lists solely in-frame clones and lacks some. The sample records around 57,000 clones, 70% to 90% being singletons. Study findings and constraints: Partial responders treated at 0.1-3.0 mg/kg exhibited clonal expansion among the lowest measured.

This clonotype was sampled from an adult with an advanced solid tumor such as melanoma, head and neck, liver or kidney cancer. Sequencing used CD4+ or CD8+ T cells sorted from blood, obtained in a trial of the OX40 agonist ivuxolimab. This chain uses TRBV16 with TRBJ2-1; TRBD2 matches 8 bases. The DNA of the CDR3 is TGTGCCAGCAGCCAATCGAGGGCGGGGGGCAATGAGCAGTTCTTC. Translating it yields CASSQSRAGGNEQFF.